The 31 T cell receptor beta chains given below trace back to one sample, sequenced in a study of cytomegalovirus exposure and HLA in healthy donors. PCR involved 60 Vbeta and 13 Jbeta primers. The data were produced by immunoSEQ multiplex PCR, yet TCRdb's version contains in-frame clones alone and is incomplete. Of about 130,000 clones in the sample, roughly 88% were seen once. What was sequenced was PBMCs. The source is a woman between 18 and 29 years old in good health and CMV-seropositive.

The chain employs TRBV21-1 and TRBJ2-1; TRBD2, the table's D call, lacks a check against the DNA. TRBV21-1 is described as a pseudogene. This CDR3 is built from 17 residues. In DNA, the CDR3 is TGTGCCAGCAGCAAAGGTTGTAGCGGGGGAGCTCGTAGTGAGCAGTTCTTC. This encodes CASSKGCSGGARSEQFF.

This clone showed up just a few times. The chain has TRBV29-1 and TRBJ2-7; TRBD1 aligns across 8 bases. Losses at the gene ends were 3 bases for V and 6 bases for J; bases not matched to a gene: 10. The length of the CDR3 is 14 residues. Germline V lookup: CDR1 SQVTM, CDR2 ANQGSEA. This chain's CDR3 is CSVEGTQGAREQYF. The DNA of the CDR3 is TGCAGCGTTGAGGGTACTCAGGGGGCTCGCGAGCAGTACTTC.

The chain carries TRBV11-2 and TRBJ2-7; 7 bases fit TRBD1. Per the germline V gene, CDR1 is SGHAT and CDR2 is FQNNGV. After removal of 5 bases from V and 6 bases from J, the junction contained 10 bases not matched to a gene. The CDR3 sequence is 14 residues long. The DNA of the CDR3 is TGTGCCAGCAGCCCCCAGGACAGGATTTTCGAGCAGTACTTC. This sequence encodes CASSPQDRIFEQYF.

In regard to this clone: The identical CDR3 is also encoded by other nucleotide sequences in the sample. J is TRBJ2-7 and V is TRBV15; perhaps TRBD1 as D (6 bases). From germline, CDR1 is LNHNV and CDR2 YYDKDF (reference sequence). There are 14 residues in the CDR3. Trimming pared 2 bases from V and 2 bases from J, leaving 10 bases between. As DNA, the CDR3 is TGTGCCACCAGCAGACCATACAGGGCCTACGAGCAGTACTTC. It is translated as CATSRPYRAYEQYF.

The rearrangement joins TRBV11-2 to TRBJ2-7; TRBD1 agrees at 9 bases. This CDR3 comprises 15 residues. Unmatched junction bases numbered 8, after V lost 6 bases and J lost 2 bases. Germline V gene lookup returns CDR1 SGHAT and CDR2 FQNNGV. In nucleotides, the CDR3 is TGTGCCAGCAGACCGACGGGACAGGGCGCCTACGAGCAGTACTTC. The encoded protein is CASRPTGQGAYEQYF.

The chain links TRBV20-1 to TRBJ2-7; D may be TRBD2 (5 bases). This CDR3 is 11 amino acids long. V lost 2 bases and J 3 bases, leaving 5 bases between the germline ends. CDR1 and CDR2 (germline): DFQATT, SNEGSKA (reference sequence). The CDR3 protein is CSARSGYEQYF. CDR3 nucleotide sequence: TGCAGTGCTAGAAGCGGCTACGAGCAGTACTTC.

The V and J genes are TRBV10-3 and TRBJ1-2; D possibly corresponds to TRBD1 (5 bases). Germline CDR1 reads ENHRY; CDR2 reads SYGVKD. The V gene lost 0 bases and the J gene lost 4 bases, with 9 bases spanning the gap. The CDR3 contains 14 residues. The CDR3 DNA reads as TGTGCCATCAGTGAGTCACGGGACTTCTATGGCTACACCTTC. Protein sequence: CAISESRDFYGYTF.

DNA of the CDR3: TGCGCCAGCAGCCAAGAGAGCGGTGGAGACTCCTACGAGCAGTACTTC. Protein sequence: CASSQESGGDSYEQYF. V usage is TRBV4-1 and J usage is TRBJ2-7; D may be TRBD2 (5 bases). The V and J ends lost 0 bases and 0 bases respectively, with 12 bases between them. The germline CDR1 and CDR2 sequences are MGHRA and YSYEKL. The CDR3 spans 16 residues.

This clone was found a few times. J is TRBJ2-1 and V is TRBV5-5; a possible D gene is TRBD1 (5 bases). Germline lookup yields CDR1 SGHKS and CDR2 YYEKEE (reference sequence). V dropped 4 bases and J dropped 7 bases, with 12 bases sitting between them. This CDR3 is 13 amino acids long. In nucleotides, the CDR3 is TGTGCCAGCAGCCGGGTAGGGGATAATGAGCAGTTCTTC. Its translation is CASSRVGDNEQFF.

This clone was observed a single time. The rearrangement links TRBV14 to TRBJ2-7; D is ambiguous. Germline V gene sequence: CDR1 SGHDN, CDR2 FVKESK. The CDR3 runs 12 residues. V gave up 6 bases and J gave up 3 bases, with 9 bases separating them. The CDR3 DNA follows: TGTGCCAGCAGTCTGACACGCTACGAGCAGTACTTC. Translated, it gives CASSLTRYEQYF. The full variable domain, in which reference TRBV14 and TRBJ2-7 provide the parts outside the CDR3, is EAGVTQFPSHSVIEKGQTVTLRCDPISGHDNLYWYRRVMGKEIKFLLHFVKESKQDESGMPNNRFLAERTGGTYSTLKVQPAELEDSGVYFCASSLTRYEQYFGPGTRLTVT.

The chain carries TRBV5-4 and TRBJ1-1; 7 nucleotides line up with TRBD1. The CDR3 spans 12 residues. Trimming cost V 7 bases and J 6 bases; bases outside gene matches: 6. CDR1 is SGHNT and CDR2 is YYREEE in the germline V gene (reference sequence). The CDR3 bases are TGTGCCAGCGGTACAGGGACAGCTGAAGCTTTCTTT. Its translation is CASGTGTAEAFF. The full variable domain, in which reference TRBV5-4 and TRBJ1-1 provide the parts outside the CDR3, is ETGVTQSPTHLIKTRGQQVTLRCSSQSGHNTVSWYQQALGQGPQFIFQYYREEENGRGNFPPRFSGLQFPNYSSELNVNALELDDSALYLCASGTGTAEAFFGQGTRLTVV.

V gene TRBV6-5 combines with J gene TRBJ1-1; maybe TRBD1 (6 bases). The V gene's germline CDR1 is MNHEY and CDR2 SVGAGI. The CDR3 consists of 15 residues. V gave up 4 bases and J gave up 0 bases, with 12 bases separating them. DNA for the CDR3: TGTGCCAGCAGTTTCAGGGGTGGTATGAACACTGAAGCTTTCTTT. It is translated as CASSFRGGMNTEAFF.

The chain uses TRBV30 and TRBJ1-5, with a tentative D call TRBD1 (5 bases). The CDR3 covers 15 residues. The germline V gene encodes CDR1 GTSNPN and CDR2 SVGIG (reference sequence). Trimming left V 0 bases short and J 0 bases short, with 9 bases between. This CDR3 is CAWSVQEYSNQPQHF. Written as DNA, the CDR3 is TGTGCCTGGAGTGTACAGGAGTATAGCAATCAGCCCCAGCATTTT.

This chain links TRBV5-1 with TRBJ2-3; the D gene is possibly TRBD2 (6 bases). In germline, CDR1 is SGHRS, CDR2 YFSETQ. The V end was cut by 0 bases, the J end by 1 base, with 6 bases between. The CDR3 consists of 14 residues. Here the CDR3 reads CASSLGLGTDTQYF. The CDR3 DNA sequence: TGCGCCAGCAGCTTGGGACTAGGCACAGATACGCAGTATTTT.

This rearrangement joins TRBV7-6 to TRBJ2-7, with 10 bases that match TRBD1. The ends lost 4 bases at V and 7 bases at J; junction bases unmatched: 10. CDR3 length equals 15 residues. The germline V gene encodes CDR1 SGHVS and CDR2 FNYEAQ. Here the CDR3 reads CASSSSGTGETEQYF. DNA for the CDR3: TGTGCCAGCAGCTCATCCGGGACAGGGGAAACAGAGCAGTACTTC.

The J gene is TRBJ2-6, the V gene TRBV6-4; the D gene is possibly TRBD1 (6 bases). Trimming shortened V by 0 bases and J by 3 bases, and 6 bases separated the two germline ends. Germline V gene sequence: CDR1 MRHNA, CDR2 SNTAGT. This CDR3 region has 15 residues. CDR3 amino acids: CASSDSTGGANVLTF. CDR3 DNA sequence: TGTGCCAGCAGTGACTCGACAGGTGGGGCCAACGTCCTGACTTTC.

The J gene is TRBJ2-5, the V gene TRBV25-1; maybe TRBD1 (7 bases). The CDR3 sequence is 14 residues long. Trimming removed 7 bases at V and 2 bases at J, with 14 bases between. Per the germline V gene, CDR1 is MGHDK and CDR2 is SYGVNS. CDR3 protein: CASTREQGQETQYF. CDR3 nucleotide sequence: TGTGCCAGCACGCGGGAACAGGGGCAAGAGACCCAGTACTTC.

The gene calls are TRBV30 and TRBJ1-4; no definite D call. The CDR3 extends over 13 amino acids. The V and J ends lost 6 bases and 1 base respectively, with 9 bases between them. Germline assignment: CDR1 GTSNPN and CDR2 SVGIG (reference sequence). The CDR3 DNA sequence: TGTGCCTGTTATACCAGAACTAATGAAAAACTGTTTTTT. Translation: CACYTRTNEKLFF.

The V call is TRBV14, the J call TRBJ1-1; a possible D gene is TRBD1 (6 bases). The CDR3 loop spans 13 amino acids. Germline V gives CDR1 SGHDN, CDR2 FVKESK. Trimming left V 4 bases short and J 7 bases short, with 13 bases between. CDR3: CASSLAGAGEAFF. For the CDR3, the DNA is TGTGCCAGCAGCCTTGCAGGGGCGGGTGAAGCTTTCTTT.

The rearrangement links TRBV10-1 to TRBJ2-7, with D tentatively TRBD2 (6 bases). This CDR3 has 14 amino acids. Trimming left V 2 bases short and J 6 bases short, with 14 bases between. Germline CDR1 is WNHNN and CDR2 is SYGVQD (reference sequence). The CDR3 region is CASSEKGRWAEQYF. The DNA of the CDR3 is TGCGCCAGCAGTGAGAAGGGGAGGTGGGCCGAGCAGTACTTC.

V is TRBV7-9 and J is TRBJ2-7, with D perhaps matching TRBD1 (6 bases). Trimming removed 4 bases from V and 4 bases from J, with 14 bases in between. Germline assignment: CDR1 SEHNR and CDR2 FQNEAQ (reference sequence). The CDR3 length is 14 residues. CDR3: CASSSFRGRYEQYF. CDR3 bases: TGTGCCAGCAGCTCGTTCAGGGGAAGGTACGAGCAGTACTTC.

In DNA form, the CDR3 reads TGTGCCAGTAGTCCGACAGGGTTTAGCAATCAGCCCCAGCATTTT. It encodes CASSPTGFSNQPQHF. This chain joins TRBV19 and TRBJ1-5, with TRBD1 matching 7 bases. V dropped 5 bases and J dropped 0; count of bases not matched to a gene: 4. Germline values: CDR1 LNHDA, CDR2 SQIVND (reference sequence). This CDR3 is 15 amino acids long.

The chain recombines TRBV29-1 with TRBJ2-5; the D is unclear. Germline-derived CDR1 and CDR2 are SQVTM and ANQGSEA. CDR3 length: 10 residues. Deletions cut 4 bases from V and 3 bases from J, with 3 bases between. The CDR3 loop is CSVGEETQYF. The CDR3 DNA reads TGCAGCGTTGGAGAAGAGACCCAGTACTTC.

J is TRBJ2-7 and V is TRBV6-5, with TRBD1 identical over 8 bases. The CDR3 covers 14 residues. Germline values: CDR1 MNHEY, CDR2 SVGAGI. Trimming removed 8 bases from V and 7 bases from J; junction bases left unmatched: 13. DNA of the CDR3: TGTGCCAGCGCCCCGGACAGGGTATCTTGGGAGCAGTACTTC. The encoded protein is CASAPDRVSWEQYF.

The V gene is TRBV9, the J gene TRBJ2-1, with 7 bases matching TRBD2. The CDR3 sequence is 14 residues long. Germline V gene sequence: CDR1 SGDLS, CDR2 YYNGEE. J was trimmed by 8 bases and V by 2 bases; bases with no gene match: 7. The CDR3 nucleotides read TGTGCCAGCAGCGTGCTGGTGGGGGGGGATGAGCAGTTCTTC. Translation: CASSVLVGGDEQFF.

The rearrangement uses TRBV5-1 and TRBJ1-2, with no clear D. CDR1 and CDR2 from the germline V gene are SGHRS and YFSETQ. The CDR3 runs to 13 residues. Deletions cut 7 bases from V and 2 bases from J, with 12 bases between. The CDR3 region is CASRTDYNYGYTF. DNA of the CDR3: TGCGCCAGCCGGACGGACTACAACTATGGCTACACCTTC. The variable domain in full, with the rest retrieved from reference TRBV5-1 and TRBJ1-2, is KAGVTQTPRYLIKTRGQQVTLSCSPISGHRSVSWYQQTPGQGLQFLFEYFSETQRNKGNFPGRFSGRQFSNSRSEMNVSTLELGDSALYLCASRTDYNYGYTFGSGTRLTVV.

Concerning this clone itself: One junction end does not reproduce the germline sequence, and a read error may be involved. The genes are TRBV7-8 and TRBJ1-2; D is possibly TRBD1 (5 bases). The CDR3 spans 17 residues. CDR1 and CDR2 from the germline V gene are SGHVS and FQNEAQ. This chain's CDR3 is CVSRWGGETGSNYGYTF. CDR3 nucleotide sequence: TGTGTCAGCAGGTGGGGGGGAGAAACCGGCTCTAACTATGGCTACACCTTC.

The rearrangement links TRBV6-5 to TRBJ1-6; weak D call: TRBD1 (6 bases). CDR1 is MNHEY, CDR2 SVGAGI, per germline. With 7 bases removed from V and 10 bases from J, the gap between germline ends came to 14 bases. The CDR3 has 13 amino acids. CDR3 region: CASTTGLGSPLHF. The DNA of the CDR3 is TGTGCCAGCACTACAGGGTTAGGATCACCCCTCCACTTT.

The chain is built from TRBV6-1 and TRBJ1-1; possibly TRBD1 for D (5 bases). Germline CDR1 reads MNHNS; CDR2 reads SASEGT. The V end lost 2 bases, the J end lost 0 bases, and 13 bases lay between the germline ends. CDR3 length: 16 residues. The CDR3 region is CASSESGAGMNTEAFF. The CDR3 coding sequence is TGTGCCAGCAGTGAATCTGGGGCAGGGATGAACACTGAAGCTTTCTTT.

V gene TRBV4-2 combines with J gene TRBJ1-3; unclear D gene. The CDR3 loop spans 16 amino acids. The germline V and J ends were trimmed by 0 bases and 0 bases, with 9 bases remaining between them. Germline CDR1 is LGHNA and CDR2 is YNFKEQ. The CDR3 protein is CASSQDPNSSGNTIYF. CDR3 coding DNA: TGTGCCAGCAGCCAAGATCCCAATAGCTCTGGAAACACCATATATTTT.

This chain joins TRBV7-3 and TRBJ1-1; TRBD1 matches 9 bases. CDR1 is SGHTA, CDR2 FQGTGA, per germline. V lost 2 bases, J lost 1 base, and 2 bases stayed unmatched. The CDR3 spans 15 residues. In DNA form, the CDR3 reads TGTGCCAGCAGCTTAGGGGACAGGGCGAACACTGAAGCTTTCTTT. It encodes CASSLGDRANTEAFF.